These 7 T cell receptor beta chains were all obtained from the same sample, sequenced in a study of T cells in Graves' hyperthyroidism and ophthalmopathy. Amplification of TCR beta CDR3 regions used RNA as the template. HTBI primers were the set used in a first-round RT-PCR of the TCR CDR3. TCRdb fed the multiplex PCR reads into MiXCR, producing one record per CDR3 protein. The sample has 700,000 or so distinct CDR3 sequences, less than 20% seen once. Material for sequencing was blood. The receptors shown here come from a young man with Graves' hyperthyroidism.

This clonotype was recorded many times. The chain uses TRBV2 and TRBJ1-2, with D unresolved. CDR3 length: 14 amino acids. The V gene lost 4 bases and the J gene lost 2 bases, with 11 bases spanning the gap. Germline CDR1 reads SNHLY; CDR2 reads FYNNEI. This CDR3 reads CASSARSENYGYTF. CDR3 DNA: TGTGCCAGCAGTGCCCGGAGCGAAAACTATGGCTACACCTTC.

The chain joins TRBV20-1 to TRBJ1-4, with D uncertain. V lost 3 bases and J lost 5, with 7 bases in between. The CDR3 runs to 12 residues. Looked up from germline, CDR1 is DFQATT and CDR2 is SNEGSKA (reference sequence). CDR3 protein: CSASRGNEKLFF. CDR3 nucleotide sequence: TGCAGTGCTAGCCGAGGAAATGAAAAACTGTTTTTT.

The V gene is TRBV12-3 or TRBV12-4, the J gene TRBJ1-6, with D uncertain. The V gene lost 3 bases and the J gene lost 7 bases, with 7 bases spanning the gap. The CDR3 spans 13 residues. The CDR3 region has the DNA TGTGCCAGCAGTTTCACAGAGAATTCACCCCTCCACTTT. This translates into CASSFTENSPLHF.

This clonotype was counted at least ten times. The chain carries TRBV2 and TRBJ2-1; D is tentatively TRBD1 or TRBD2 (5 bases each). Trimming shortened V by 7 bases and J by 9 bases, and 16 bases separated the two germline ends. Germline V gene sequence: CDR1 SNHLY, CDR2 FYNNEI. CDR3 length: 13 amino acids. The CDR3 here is CASIGDGPAEQFF. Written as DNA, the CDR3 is TGTGCCAGCATCGGGGACGGCCCCGCTGAGCAGTTCTTC.

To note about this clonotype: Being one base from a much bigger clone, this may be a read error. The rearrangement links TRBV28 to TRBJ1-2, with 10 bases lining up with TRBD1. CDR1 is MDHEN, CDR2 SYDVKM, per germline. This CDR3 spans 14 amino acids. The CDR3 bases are TGTGCCAGCAGCCAAGACAGGGGGCGATCCGGCTGCACCTTC. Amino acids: CASSQDRGRSGCTF.

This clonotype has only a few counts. The CDR3 sequence: CAHEGGEQYF. As DNA, the CDR3 is TGTGCCCATGAGGGGGGCGAGCAGTACTTC. The chain is built from TRBV7-4 and TRBJ2-7; D may be TRBD1 or TRBD2 (6 bases each). The CDR3 loop spans 10 amino acids. Per the germline V gene, CDR1 is SGHVT and CDR2 is SQSDAQ. The V and J ends lost 11 bases and 6 bases respectively, with 11 bases between them.

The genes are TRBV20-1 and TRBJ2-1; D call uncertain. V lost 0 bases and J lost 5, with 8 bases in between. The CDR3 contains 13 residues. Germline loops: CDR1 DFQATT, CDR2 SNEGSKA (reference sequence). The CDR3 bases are TGCAGTGCTAGAGATATTAGAGACAATGAGCAGTTCTTC. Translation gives CSARDIRDNEQFF.